Sequencing of this T cell receptor beta chain was carried out in a study of shared clonotypes between healthy human individuals. Data came from immunoSEQ multiplex PCR; TCRdb stores just in-frame clones and leaves some out. The sample lists hundreds of thousands of clones, 74% seen once, with over 1.5% in the top ten. Germline CDR1 is MNHNS and CDR2 is SASEGT. The germline V and J ends were trimmed by 8 bases and 3 bases, with 20 bases remaining between them. The CDR3 is 15 amino acids. This clone was observed a few times. This sequence originates from a woman aged 30 to 39 in good health. The chain joins TRBV6-1 to TRBJ2-7; D tentatively fits TRBD1 or TRBD2 (7 bases each). Specimen: memory CD4+ T cells sorted from blood. Indicated subset: CD45RA-negative fraction. CDR3 nucleotides: TGTGCCAGCGCGACAGGGTACGAGCGGGGCTACGAGCAGTACTTC. Translated, it gives CASATGYERGYEQYF.